These 15 T cell receptor beta chains came from one sample sequenced in a study of control samples from healthy donors and cancer patients. Sequencing was performed with immunoSEQ multiplex PCR; in TCRdb, only in-frame clones are kept and a portion is missing. This sample has roughly 140,000 clones, with roughly nine tenths found just once. Source material: blood. The receptor source for this set is a man younger than 40 in good health.

The chain carries TRBV20-1 and TRBJ1-4; no clear D. The CDR3 covers 11 residues. CDR1 is DFQATT and CDR2 is SNEGSKA in the germline V gene (reference sequence). V was shortened by 4 bases and J by 10 bases, with 10 bases between the two germline ends. CDR3 bases: TGCAGTGCTACCTCGGCGGGAAAACTGTTTTTT. This encodes CSATSAGKLFF.

V and J are TRBV5-4 and TRBJ1-1, with D uncertain. Germline V CDR1 and CDR2: SGHNT, YYREEE (reference sequence). Trimming removed 1 base at V and 0 bases at J, with 7 bases between. The CDR3 contains 14 residues. Here the CDR3 reads CASSLFTMNTEAFF. CDR3 DNA: TGTGCCAGCAGCTTGTTTACGATGAACACTGAAGCTTTCTTT.

V gene TRBV18 combines with J gene TRBJ1-1; D gene unclear. CDR1 and CDR2 (germline): KGHSH, LQKENI. The V end lost 6 bases, the J end lost 3 bases, and 11 bases lay between the germline ends. The CDR3 covers 13 residues. CDR3 loop: CASSPIGDTEAFF. The CDR3 DNA reads as TGTGCCAGCTCCCCAATTGGGGACACTGAAGCTTTCTTT.

The chain is built from TRBV6-5 and TRBJ1-3; 7 positions match TRBD1. The J segment lost 0 bases and the V segment lost 6 bases, leaving 5 bases of the junction unmatched. Germline V lookup: CDR1 MNHEY, CDR2 SVGAGI. The CDR3 has 15 amino acids. The CDR3 nucleotides read TGTGCCAGCAGACCCGGGACAGCCTCTGGAAACACCATATATTTT. Protein: CASRPGTASGNTIYF.

The J gene is TRBJ2-7, the V gene TRBV4-3; D perhaps matches TRBD1 (6 bases). Germline-derived CDR1 and CDR2 are LGHNA and YSLEER. This CDR3 region has 14 residues. The V and J ends lost 4 bases and 3 bases respectively, with 13 bases between them. The CDR3 region is CASSPGRGSYEQYF. The CDR3 DNA follows: TGCGCCAGCAGCCCCGGAAGGGGGAGCTACGAGCAGTACTTC.

V usage is TRBV7-2 and J usage is TRBJ2-3, with TRBD1 as a possible D gene (6 bases). Germline V lookup: CDR1 SGHTA, CDR2 FQGNSA. The V and J ends lost 7 bases and 0 bases respectively, with 14 bases between them. The CDR3 is 15 amino acids. The CDR3 sequence is CASTPDRWSTDTQYF. Here the CDR3 DNA reads TGTGCCAGCACCCCCGACAGGTGGAGCACAGATACGCAGTATTTT.

V usage is TRBV6-5 and J usage is TRBJ2-7, with a weak D call TRBD2 (5 bases). Trimming pared 6 bases from V and 8 bases from J, leaving 11 bases between. The CDR3 runs 11 residues. Germline V lookup: CDR1 MNHEY, CDR2 SVGAGI. The CDR3 here is CASSPGYQQYF. In DNA form, the CDR3 reads TGTGCCAGCAGCCCGGGATACCAGCAGTACTTC.

The chain carries TRBV7-2 and TRBJ2-7; no firm D call. Trimming stripped 5 bases from V and 5 bases from J, with 13 bases between. This CDR3 is 13 amino acids long. Per the germline V gene, CDR1 is SGHTA and CDR2 is FQGNSA. CDR3 sequence (DNA): TGTGCCAGCAGCCTCATTTCGGGCCACGAGCAGTACTTC. It is translated as CASSLISGHEQYF. The entire variable domain, with the rest obtained from reference TRBV7-2 and TRBJ2-7, is as follows: GAGVSQSPSNKVTEKGKDVELRCDPISGHTALYWYRQSLGQGLEFLIYFQGNSAPDKSGLPSDRFSAERTGGSVSTLTIQRTQQEDSAVYLCASSLISGHEQYFGPGTRLTVT.

The J gene is TRBJ2-5, the V gene TRBV4-3; 10 bases align to TRBD2. The length of the CDR3 is 15 residues. CDR1 and CDR2 from the germline V gene are LGHNA and YSLEER. J gave up 4 bases and V 5 bases, and 7 bases lay outside the gene matches. CDR3 loop: CASSASGGEGETQYF. CDR3 coding DNA: TGCGCCAGCAGCGCCAGCGGGGGGGAAGGAGAGACCCAGTACTTC.

The chain recombines TRBV7-9 with TRBJ1-5, with 9 bases identical to TRBD1. Trimming took 6 bases from V and 9 from J; bases not matched to a gene: 9. Per germline, CDR1 SEHNR and CDR2 FQNEAQ (reference sequence). The CDR3 is 14 amino acids. As DNA, the CDR3 is TGTGCCAGCAGTTTCGGACAGGGGCCGGGGCCCCAGCATTTT. It yields the protein CASSFGQGPGPQHF.

The gene calls are TRBV6-2 or TRBV6-3 and TRBJ2-7; D unclear. From germline, CDR1 is MNHEY and CDR2 SVGEGT. V dropped 5 bases and J dropped 0 bases, with 5 bases sitting between them. This CDR3 region has 12 residues. The CDR3: CASSPSSYEQYF. The CDR3 DNA sequence: TGTGCCAGCAGTCCGAGCTCCTACGAGCAGTACTTC.

The rearrangement joins TRBV25-1 to TRBJ2-1, with D possibly matching TRBD2 (5 bases). The V end was cut by 2 bases, the J end by 8 bases, with 16 bases between. The CDR3 sequence is 15 residues long. In germline, CDR1 is MGHDK, CDR2 SYGVNS. The DNA for the CDR3 is TGTGCCAGCAGTGAAGAGAGGGCCAAGCGACATGAGCAGTTCTTC. Translation gives CASSEERAKRHEQFF.

This rearrangement joins TRBV24-1 to TRBJ2-5; 9 bases map to TRBD1. The ends lost 4 bases at V and 5 bases at J; junction bases unmatched: 7. The CDR3 has 15 residues. Germline values: CDR1 KGHDR, CDR2 SFDVKD. The CDR3, as DNA: TGTGCCACCAGTGACCGGGGACAGGGTCTGGAGACCCAGTACTTC. Translating gives CATSDRGQGLETQYF.

As DNA, the CDR3 is TGTGCCACCAGCAGAGTTTACGGGGGGTGGGTCACTGAAGCTTTCTTT. This gives the protein CATSRVYGGWVTEAFF. This chain joins TRBV15 and TRBJ1-1; perhaps TRBD1 as D (5 bases). Germline CDR1 and CDR2: LNHNV and YYDKDF (reference sequence). V lost 1 base, J lost 4 bases, and 16 bases lay in between. This CDR3 spans 16 amino acids.

A single count supports this clone. The chain is built from TRBV2 and TRBJ2-2; D remains ambiguous. Trimming stripped 6 bases from V and 0 bases from J, with 11 bases between. The CDR3 is 15 residues long. Germline CDR1 reads SNHLY; CDR2 reads FYNNEI. CDR3 nucleotides: TGTGCCAGCAGACCTTCCCTAGCGAACACCGGGGAGCTGTTTTTT. Its protein product is CASRPSLANTGELFF.